There are many counts of the clone carrying this T cell receptor (beta chain). Antigen: not known. The data were obtained in a study of T-cell memory formation after mild COVID-19. On the study more broadly: TCR clusters were largely donor specific.

General study findings and limits: Confirmation was lacking for SARS-CoV-2 specificity of second-wave clones that peaked on day 37. There was a balanced CD4/CD8 profile in clones contracting day 15 to 85, and later expanders leaned CD4+.

TCRdb re-analysed the 5' RACE reads in MiXCR, keeping a single row per CDR3 protein. The sample has hundreds of thousands of distinct CDR3 sequences, about a sixth seen once; the top ten hold approximately 3.5%. The CDR3 is 17 residues long. Germline V gene lookup returns CDR1 LGHDT and CDR2 YNNKEL (reference sequence). Trimming took 3 bases from V and 0 from J; bases not matched to a gene: 7. V usage is TRBV3-1 and J usage is TRBJ2-1, with 8 bases identical to TRBD2. The sample comprised PBMCs or a T cell subset sorted from them (not recorded which). This sequence originates from a man younger than 30 who had mild COVID-19 (a few samples of this study predate the infection). Cell type and time point are not known. The CDR3 sequence: CASSQAGSGGSYNEQFF. The CDR3 region has the DNA TGTGCCAGCAGCCAGGCCGGCAGCGGGGGCTCCTACAATGAGCAGTTCTTC.